This T cell receptor beta chain was captured by sequencing in a study of cytomegalovirus exposure and HLA in healthy donors. CDR3 length: 13 amino acids. V was pared by 3 bases and J by 12 bases, with 18 bases between. Germline V gene lookup returns CDR1 SGDLS and CDR2 YYNGEE. Donors in the study were healthy people who gave bone marrow. In the PCR, 60 Vbeta and 13 Jbeta primers were used. Profiled with immunoSEQ multiplex PCR; TCRdb holds only in-frame clones, not every one. The sample holds 90,000 to 100,000 clones, about 80% seen once. Study observations and caveats: The authors excluded some V segments, including TRBV6-2 and TRBV6-3, as indistinguishable.

About this clone itself: Its antigen is unknown.

This chain connects TRBV9 to TRBJ1-2; D gene unclear. Sequences were obtained from PBMCs. The sequence came from a man aged 35-49 years in good health and CMV-seronegative. The CDR3 sequence is CASSGGLIRGDTF. In DNA, the CDR3 is TGTGCCAGCAGCGGAGGACTCATACGGGGAGACACCTTC.